The clone carrying this TCR beta chain has just a few counts. Its specificity is unknown. The entry originates in a study of radiotherapy plus CTLA-4 blockade in lung cancer. Generated by immunoSEQ multiplex PCR, the TCRdb table keeps only in-frame clones and is missing some. The data show tens of thousands of clones, about 77% seen once. V was clipped by 4 bases and J by 4 bases; unmatched bases: 6. Germline CDR1 is GTSNPN and CDR2 is SVGIG (reference sequence). CDR3 length: 13 residues. Patients with chemo-refractory metastatic non-small-cell lung cancer received focal radiation plus CTLA-4 blockade with ipilimumab. The study's findings and limits: Early clonal dynamics of blood T cells, together with interferon-beta, were reported as the best response predictor. Tumor-origin TCR clones grew in blood after radiotherapy plus ipilimumab.

This receptor was taken from a human donor with non-small cell lung cancer who had stable disease on radiotherapy plus ipilimumab. J is TRBJ1-1 and V is TRBV30; 7 nucleotides line up with TRBD1. The source was peripheral blood, collected from a patient treated with radiotherapy plus ipilimumab. This chain's CDR3 is CAWMGQLSTEAFF. DNA for the CDR3: TGTGCCTGGATGGGACAGCTAAGCACTGAAGCTTTCTTT. Variable domain in full (rest from reference TRBV30 and TRBJ1-1): SQTIHQWPATLVQPVGSPLSLECTVEGTSNPNLYWYRQAAGRGLQLLFYSVGIGQISSEVPQNLSASRPQDRQFILSSKKLLLSDSGFYLCAWMGQLSTEAFFGQGTRLTVV.